The sequence of this T cell receptor (beta chain) was determined in a study of blood T cell repertoires in COVID-19. This CDR3 contains 13 residues. V was pared by 7 bases and J by 6 bases, with 16 bases between. Measured with immunoSEQ multiplex PCR; TCRdb has only the in-frame clones, and not every one. Found here are some 80,000 clones, 85% of them singletons; the top ten hold approximately 11%. The TCR sequence derives from a man between 60 and 75 years old with COVID-19, enrolled during active disease. The specimen was peripheral blood. V and J are TRBV12-3 or TRBV12-4 and TRBJ2-7, with a weak D call TRBD1 (6 bases). CDR3 DNA: TGTGCCAGCACTTCTCTCCAGGGGTCCGAGCAGTACTTC. Amino acids: CASTSLQGSEQYF.